The sequence of this TCR beta chain was determined in a study of T cell repertoires in cytomegalovirus infection. Study-wide results and limits: HLA-C-restricted CMV-specific TCR beta clonotypes prevailed in the ex vivo response.

This clonotype was detected many times. Its antigen is still unknown. TCRdb recomputed calls from the reads with MiXCR, one row per CDR3 protein. Among a few hundred thousand distinct CDR3 sequences listed, roughly 15% were seen once. The CDR3 covers 15 residues. V was cut by 6 bases and J by 6 bases, with 15 bases left in between. Per germline, CDR1 MNHNY and CDR2 SVGAGI (reference sequence). The sample taken for sequencing was PBMCs. The TCR was taken from a human donor in good health (CMV status not recorded). Some clones in this sample may be carry-over from other donors' samples. The V call is TRBV6-6, the J call TRBJ1-6; D might be TRBD1 (6 bases). CDR3 coding DNA: TGTGCCAGCAGATCCCCTGAAGGGGGTAATTCACCCCTCCACTTT. Protein sequence: CASRSPEGGNSPLHF.